Listed here is a single T cell receptor beta chain. CDR3 length: 18 residues. V shed 0 bases and J 5 bases; nucleotides not matched to a gene: 7. Germline CDR1 and CDR2: MGHRA and YSYEKL. Repertoires were generated with immunoSEQ multiplex PCR, while TCRdb's copy carries only in-frame clones and drops some. The sample has about 54,000 clones, roughly 79% seen once. This sample was included in a study of blood T cell repertoires in COVID-19. The specimen was peripheral blood. The chain recombines TRBV4-1 with TRBJ2-2, with 12 nucleotides matching TRBD2. This clonotype was sampled from a woman aged 55-69 years with acute or convalescent COVID-19. As DNA, the CDR3 is TGCGCCAGCAGCCAAGATAGGGCTAGCGGGAGGGAAACCGGGGAGCTGTTTTTT. Translated: CASSQDRASGRETGELFF.